This entry features one T cell receptor beta chain sequence. Amplified regions were TCR beta CDR3 sequences from RNA transcripts. TCR CDR3 regions were first amplified by RT-PCR with HTBI primers. TCRdb re-derived calls from the multiplex PCR reads in MiXCR, one entry per CDR3 protein. The sample has 380,000 or so distinct CDR3 sequences; about 15% are singletons. The CDR3 sequence is 14 residues long. V lost 2 bases, J lost 4 bases, and 12 bases lay in between. CDR1 and CDR2 (germline): GTSNPN, SVGIG (reference sequence). This record belongs to a study of T cells in Graves' hyperthyroidism and ophthalmopathy. Newly diagnosed hyperthyroidism patients aged 18 to 65 years had disease lasting under 2 months. Clinical symptoms, serum thyroxine, TRAb, thyroid ultrasound and orbital computed tomography informed diagnoses.

Source material: blood. V usage is TRBV30 and J usage is TRBJ1-5; D gene ambiguous. This clonotype was obtained from a woman in her twenties or thirties with Graves' hyperthyroidism. The CDR3 DNA reads as TGTGCCTGGAGTATAGACCGATTAAATCAGCCCCAGCATTTT. It specifies CAWSIDRLNQPQHF.